These 20 T cell receptor beta chains were sequenced from one sample in a study of cytomegalovirus exposure and HLA in healthy donors. The PCR made use of 60 Vbeta and 13 Jbeta primers. Sequencing used immunoSEQ multiplex PCR; TCRdb keeps in-frame clones, though not all of them. The sample contains about 190,000 clones, 81% of which appear only once. Sequenced: PBMCs. These receptors were obtained from a man over 45 in good health and CMV-seronegative.

The V gene is TRBV5-1, the J gene TRBJ1-6; TRBD1 matches 8 bases. The CDR3 is made up of 14 amino acids. Germline V gene data show CDR1 as SGHRS and CDR2 as YFSETQ. J lost 10 bases, V lost 3 bases, and 6 bases had no gene match. The CDR3 loop is CASSSGQVGSPLHF. The CDR3 nucleotides are TGCGCCAGCAGCTCGGGACAGGTCGGGTCACCCCTCCACTTT.

This clone was detected once. Other DNA sequences in the sample encode the same CDR3. J is TRBJ1-1 and V is TRBV7-9; 10 nucleotides match TRBD1. The CDR3 sequence is 14 residues long. CDR1 is SEHNR and CDR2 is FQNEAQ in the germline V gene (reference sequence). V was pared by 4 bases and J by 1 base, with 0 bases of the junction left unmatched. The CDR3 loop is CASSWDRGNTEAFF. CDR3 nucleotides: TGTGCCAGCAGCTGGGACAGGGGGAACACTGAAGCTTTCTTT.

The chain joins TRBV7-2 to TRBJ1-1; 8 positions match TRBD1. There are 14 residues in the CDR3. Germline CDR1 and CDR2: SGHTA and FQGNSA. Losses at the gene ends were 5 bases for V and 4 bases for J; bases not matched to a gene: 6. Here the CDR3 reads CASSNRQGFTEAFF. The CDR3 region has the DNA TGTGCCAGCAGCAACCGACAGGGGTTCACTGAAGCTTTCTTT.

This CDR3 reads CASSTGQGVESPLHF. Here the CDR3 DNA reads TGTGCCAGCAGCACGGGACAGGGGGTAGAATCACCCCTCCACTTT. The rearrangement links TRBV9 to TRBJ1-6, with 11 bases that match TRBD1. CDR1 and CDR2 from the germline V gene are SGDLS and YYNGEE. Losses at the gene ends were 4 bases for V and 10 bases for J; bases not matched to a gene: 7. This CDR3 is 15 amino acids long. The whole variable domain, remainder taken from reference TRBV9 and TRBJ1-6, is DSGVTQTPKHLITATGQRVTLRCSPRSGDLSVYWYQQSLDQGLQFLIQYYNGEERAKGNILERFSAQQFPDLHSELNLSSLELGDSALYFCASSTGQGVESPLHFGNGTRLTVT.

The chain couples TRBV6-1 to TRBJ1-1; 7 bases line up with TRBD1. The CDR3 is 16 residues long. V dropped 4 bases and J dropped 1; count of bases not matched to a gene: 9. Germline CDR1 reads MNHNS; CDR2 reads SASEGT. CDR3 nucleotide sequence: TGTGCCAGCAGTGGAGGGGGCGAGCGGAGGAACACTGAAGCTTTCTTT. Its protein is CASSGGGERRNTEAFF.

The chain combines TRBV7-9 with TRBJ1-4, with TRBD1 identical over 9 bases. The ends lost 5 bases at V and 8 bases at J; junction bases unmatched: 6. Germline CDR1 SEHNR, CDR2 FQNEAQ (reference sequence). CDR3 length: 14 amino acids. The CDR3 region is CASSQDRGDEKLFF. Here the CDR3 DNA reads TGTGCCAGCAGCCAGGACAGGGGAGACGAAAAACTGTTTTTT. Full variable domain (rest looked up from reference TRBV7-9 and TRBJ1-4): DTGVSQNPRHKITKRGQNVTFRCDPISEHNRLYWYRQTLGQGPEFLTYFQNEAQLEKSRLLSDRFSAERPKGSFSTLEIQRTEQGDSAMYLCASSQDRGDEKLFFGSGTQLSVL.

This sequence joins TRBV5-1 and TRBJ2-7; D gene unclear. V was shortened by 4 bases and J by 0 bases, with 5 bases between the two germline ends. This CDR3 contains 12 residues. In germline, CDR1 is SGHRS, CDR2 YFSETQ. DNA for the CDR3: TGCGCCAGCAGCCTTTCCTCCTACGAGCAGTACTTC. Encoded protein: CASSLSSYEQYF.

As for this clone: The junction shows a germline mismatch at one end, possibly a read error. The chain couples TRBV7-9 to TRBJ2-7; D gene unclear. CDR1 and CDR2 (germline): SEHNR, FQNEAQ (reference sequence). The CDR3 extends over 12 amino acids. In DNA form, the CDR3 reads TGTTCCAGCAGCAACTTACCTCGCGAGCAGTACTTC. Protein: CSSSNLPREQYF. The full variable domain, completed using reference TRBV7-9 and TRBJ2-7, is DTGVSQNPRHKITKRGQNVTFRCDPISEHNRLYWYRQTLGQGPEFLTYFQNEAQLEKSRLLSDRFSAERPKGSFSTLEIQRTEQGDSAMYLCSSSNLPREQYFGPGTRLTVT.

CDR3 coding DNA: TGCAGCGTGGCCGGGACAGCGAACACTGAAGCTTTCTTT. It specifies CSVAGTANTEAFF. This chain connects TRBV29-1 to TRBJ1-1; 7 bases are a match to TRBD1. In germline, CDR1 is SQVTM, CDR2 ANQGSEA. With V trimmed by 6 bases and J by 1 base, 5 bases remained unmatched. CDR3 length: 13 residues.

The J gene is TRBJ2-7, the V gene TRBV4-1, with 8 bases identical to TRBD1. V was clipped by 3 bases and J by 2 bases; unmatched bases: 3. Germline CDR1 is MGHRA and CDR2 is YSYEKL. The CDR3 covers 14 residues. This chain's CDR3 is CASSQPDRAYEQYF. The CDR3 DNA reads as TGCGCCAGCAGCCAGCCGGACAGGGCCTACGAGCAGTACTTC.

V and J are TRBV9 and TRBJ2-1; weak D call: TRBD1 (6 bases). Germline CDR1 reads SGDLS; CDR2 reads YYNGEE. The CDR3 loop spans 16 amino acids. Trimming removed 0 bases from V and 0 bases from J, with 10 bases in between. The chain's CDR3 is CASSVVGGPSYNEQFF. CDR3 in DNA: TGTGCCAGCAGCGTAGTTGGGGGCCCCTCCTACAATGAGCAGTTCTTC.

CDR3 protein: CASSLQGTNNSPLHF. Written as DNA, the CDR3 is TGTGCCAGCAGCTTACAGGGGACGAATAATTCACCCCTCCACTTT. The chain is built from TRBV7-9 and TRBJ1-6, with a possible D match to TRBD1 (6 bases). This CDR3 contains 15 residues. Per the germline V gene, CDR1 is SEHNR and CDR2 is FQNEAQ (reference sequence). V lost 2 bases, J lost 5 bases, and 10 bases lay in between. Full variable domain (outside the CDR3, taken from reference TRBV7-9 and TRBJ1-6): DTGVSQNPRHKITKRGQNVTFRCDPISEHNRLYWYRQTLGQGPEFLTYFQNEAQLEKSRLLSDRFSAERPKGSFSTLEIQRTEQGDSAMYLCASSLQGTNNSPLHFGNGTRLTVT.

V is TRBV6-5 and J is TRBJ2-3; 11 positions match TRBD2. V was pared by 2 bases and J by 14 bases, with 6 bases of the junction left unmatched. The CDR3 extends over 13 amino acids. CDR1 and CDR2 (germline): MNHEY, SVGAGI. The DNA of the CDR3 is TGTGCCAGCAGTTACAATCCACTAGCGGGGGTGTATTTT. Translated, it gives CASSYNPLAGVYF.

The chain combines TRBV7-2 with TRBJ2-6, with a possible D match to TRBD1 (5 bases). CDR3 length: 15 residues. Trimming cost V 4 bases and J 2 bases, with 9 bases left between them. Germline V lookup: CDR1 SGHTA, CDR2 FQGNSA. Here the CDR3 reads CASSYDSAGANVLTF. The CDR3 DNA is TGTGCCAGCAGCTATGACAGTGCTGGGGCCAACGTCCTGACTTTC.

This chain joins TRBV19 and TRBJ1-6, with D possibly being TRBD1 (5 bases). CDR3 length: 15 amino acids. Between the trimmed V and J ends, which lost 5 bases and 4 bases, there was a span of 12 bases. Germline values: CDR1 LNHDA, CDR2 SQIVND (reference sequence). The CDR3 nucleotides are TGTGCCAGTAGTGGCCAGGGCGGTTATAATTCACCCCTCCACTTT. This gives the protein CASSGQGGYNSPLHF.

This clone was detected once. This chain uses TRBV12-5 with TRBJ2-7; weak D call: TRBD1 (7 bases). CDR1 is LGHNT, CDR2 FRNRAP, per germline. The CDR3 consists of 15 residues. V dropped 0 bases and J dropped 7 bases, with 16 bases sitting between them. The CDR3 DNA follows: TGTGCTAGTGGTTTGGTGACAGGGACTTTGAGTGAGCAGTACTTC. It specifies CASGLVTGTLSEQYF.

The J gene is TRBJ2-7, the V gene TRBV13; D is ambiguous. Germline values: CDR1 PRHDT, CDR2 FYEKMQ (reference sequence). The germline V and J ends were trimmed by 4 bases and 4 bases, with 17 bases remaining between them. CDR3 length: 15 residues. CDR3 protein: CASSSRFWSVYEQYF. The CDR3 DNA reads TGTGCCAGCAGCTCCCGGTTTTGGAGTGTGTACGAGCAGTACTTC. The full variable domain, completed using reference TRBV13 and TRBJ2-7, is AAGVIQSPRHLIKEKRETATLKCYPIPRHDTVYWYQQGPGQDPQFLISFYEKMQSDKGSIPDRFSAQQFSDYHSELNMSSLELGDSALYFCASSSRFWSVYEQYFGPGTRLTVT.

The chain uses TRBV4-1 and TRBJ1-6; tentatively, D is TRBD1 (5 bases). CDR1 is MGHRA, CDR2 YSYEKL, per germline. Trimming took 3 bases from V and 10 from J, leaving 10 bases between them. This CDR3 spans 13 amino acids. CDR3 in DNA: TGCGCCAGCAGCCATTCCACAGGATCACCCCTCCACTTT. Translating it yields CASSHSTGSPLHF.

This clone was counted between two and nine times. The rearrangement uses TRBV9 and TRBJ2-3; 7 bases match TRBD2. Germline V CDR1 and CDR2: SGDLS, YYNGEE. CDR3 length: 14 amino acids. Trimming removed 2 bases from V and 5 bases from J; junction bases left unmatched: 5. The chain's CDR3 is CASSVGGGKDTQYF. The CDR3 region has the DNA TGTGCCAGCAGCGTTGGGGGGGGGAAAGATACGCAGTATTTT.

The chain links TRBV13 to TRBJ1-4, with D possibly matching TRBD1 (6 bases). This CDR3 has 13 amino acids. Germline V CDR1 and CDR2: PRHDT, FYEKMQ (reference sequence). The ends were cut back, 4 bases at V and 12 bases at J, with 15 bases in the middle. CDR3 sequence (DNA): TGTGCCAGCAGCTGGGGACAATCCTGGGAACTGTTTTTT. Translating gives CASSWGQSWELFF.